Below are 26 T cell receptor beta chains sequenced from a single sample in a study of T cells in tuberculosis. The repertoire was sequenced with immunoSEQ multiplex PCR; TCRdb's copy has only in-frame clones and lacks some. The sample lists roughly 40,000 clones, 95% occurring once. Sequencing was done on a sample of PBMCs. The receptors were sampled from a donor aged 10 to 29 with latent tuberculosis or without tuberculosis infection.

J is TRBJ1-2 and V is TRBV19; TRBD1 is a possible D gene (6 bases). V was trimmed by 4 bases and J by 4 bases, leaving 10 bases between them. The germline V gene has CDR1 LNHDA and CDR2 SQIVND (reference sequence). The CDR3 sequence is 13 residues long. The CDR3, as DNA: TGTGCCAGTAGTAACAGGGATCCCTATGGCTACACCTTC. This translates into CASSNRDPYGYTF.

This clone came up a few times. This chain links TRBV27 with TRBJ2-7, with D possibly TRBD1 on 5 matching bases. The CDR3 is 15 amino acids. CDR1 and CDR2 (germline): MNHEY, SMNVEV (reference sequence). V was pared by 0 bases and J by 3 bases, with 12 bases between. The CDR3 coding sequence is TGTGCCAGCAGTTTATCGCCGGCAGGGAACTACGAGCAGTACTTC. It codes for CASSLSPAGNYEQYF.

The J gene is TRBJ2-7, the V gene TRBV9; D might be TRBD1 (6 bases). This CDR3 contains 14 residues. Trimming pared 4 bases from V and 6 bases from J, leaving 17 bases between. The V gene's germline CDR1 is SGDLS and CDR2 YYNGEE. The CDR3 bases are TGTGCCAGCAGCCCCGGAACAGGGTTACCCGAGCAGTACTTC. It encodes CASSPGTGLPEQYF.

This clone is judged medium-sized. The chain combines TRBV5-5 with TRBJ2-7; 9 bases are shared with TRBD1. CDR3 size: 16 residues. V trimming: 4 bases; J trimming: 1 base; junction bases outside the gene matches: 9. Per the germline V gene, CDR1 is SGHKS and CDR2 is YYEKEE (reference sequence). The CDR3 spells CASSNSGQGYSYEQYF. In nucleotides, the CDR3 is TGTGCCAGCAGCAATTCGGGACAGGGTTATTCCTACGAGCAGTACTTC.

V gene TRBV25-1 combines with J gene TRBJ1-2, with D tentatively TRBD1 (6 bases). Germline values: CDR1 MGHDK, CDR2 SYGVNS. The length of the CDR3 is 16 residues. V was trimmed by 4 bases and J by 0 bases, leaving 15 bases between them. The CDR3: CASSAVQGPTNYGYTF. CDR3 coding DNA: TGTGCCAGCAGTGCCGTCCAGGGGCCCACTAACTATGGCTACACCTTC.

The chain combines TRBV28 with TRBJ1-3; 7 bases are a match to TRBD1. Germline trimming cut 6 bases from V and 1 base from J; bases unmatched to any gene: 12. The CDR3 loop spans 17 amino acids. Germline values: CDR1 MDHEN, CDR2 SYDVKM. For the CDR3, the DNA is TGTGCCAGCAGCTCCGTCCGACAGGGCTGGTCTGGAAACACCATATATTTT. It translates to CASSSVRQGWSGNTIYF.

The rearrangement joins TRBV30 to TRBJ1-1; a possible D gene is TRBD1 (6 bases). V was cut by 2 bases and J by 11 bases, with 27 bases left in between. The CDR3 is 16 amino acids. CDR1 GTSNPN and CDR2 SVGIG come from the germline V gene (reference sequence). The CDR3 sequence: CAWSTAIGAQGSAAFF. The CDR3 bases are TGTGCCTGGAGTACTGCCATTGGGGCGCAGGGGAGTGCCGCTTTCTTT. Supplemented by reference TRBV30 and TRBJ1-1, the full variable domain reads SQTIHQWPATLVQPVGSPLSLECTVEGTSNPNLYWYRQAAGRGLQLLFYSVGIGQISSEVPQNLSASRPQDRQFILSSKKLLLSDSGFYLCAWSTAIGAQGSAAFFGQGTRLTVV.

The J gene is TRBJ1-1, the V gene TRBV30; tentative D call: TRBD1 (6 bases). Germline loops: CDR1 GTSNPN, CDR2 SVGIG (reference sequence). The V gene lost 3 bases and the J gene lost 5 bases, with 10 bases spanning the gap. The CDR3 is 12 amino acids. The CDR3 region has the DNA TGTGCCTGGAGGCAGGGGATGACTGAAGCTTTCTTT. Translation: CAWRQGMTEAFF.

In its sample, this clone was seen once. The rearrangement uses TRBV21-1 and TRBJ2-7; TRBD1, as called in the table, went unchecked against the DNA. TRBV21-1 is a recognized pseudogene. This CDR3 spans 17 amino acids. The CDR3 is CASSKALCRGRYYEQYF. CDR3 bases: TGTGCCAGCAGCAAAGCGCTTTGCAGGGGGCGGTACTACGAGCAGTACTTC.

CDR3 in amino acids: CASSIGQGAGTDTQYF. The CDR3 DNA reads as TGTGCCAGTAGTATAGGACAGGGGGCTGGCACAGATACGCAGTATTTT. This chain links TRBV19 with TRBJ2-3; 10 bases map to TRBD1. The CDR3 spans 16 residues. Germline-derived CDR1 and CDR2 are LNHDA and SQIVND (reference sequence). V shed 1 base, J shed 1 base, and the junction held 2 bases outside the gene matches.

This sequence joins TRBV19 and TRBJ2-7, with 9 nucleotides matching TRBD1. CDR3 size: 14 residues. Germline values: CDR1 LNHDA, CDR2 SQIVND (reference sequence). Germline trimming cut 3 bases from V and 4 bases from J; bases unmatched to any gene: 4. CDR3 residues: CASSIGTGMYEQYF. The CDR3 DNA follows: TGTGCCAGTAGTATCGGGACAGGGATGTACGAGCAGTACTTC.

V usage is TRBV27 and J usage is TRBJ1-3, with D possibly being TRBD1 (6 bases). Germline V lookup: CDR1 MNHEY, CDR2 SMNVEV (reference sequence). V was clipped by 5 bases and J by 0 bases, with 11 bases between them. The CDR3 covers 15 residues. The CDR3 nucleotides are TGTGCCAGCAGTCAAACAGGGTTCTCTGGAAACACCATATATTTT. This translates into CASSQTGFSGNTIYF.

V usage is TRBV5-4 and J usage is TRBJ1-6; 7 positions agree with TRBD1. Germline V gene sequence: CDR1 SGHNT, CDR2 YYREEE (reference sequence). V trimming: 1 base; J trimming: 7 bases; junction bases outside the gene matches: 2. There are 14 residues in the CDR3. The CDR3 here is CASSLTGDNSPLHF. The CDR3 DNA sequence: TGTGCCAGCAGCTTGACAGGGGACAATTCACCCCTCCACTTT.

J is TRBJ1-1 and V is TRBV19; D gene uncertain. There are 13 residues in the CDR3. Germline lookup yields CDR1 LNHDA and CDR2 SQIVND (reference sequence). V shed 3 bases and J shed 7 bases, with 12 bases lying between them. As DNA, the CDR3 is TGTGCCAGTAGTATTGATCGGCGGGGTGAAGCTTTCTTT. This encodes CASSIDRRGEAFF. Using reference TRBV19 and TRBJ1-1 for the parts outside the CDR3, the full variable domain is DGGITQSPKYLFRKEGQNVTLSCEQNLNHDAMYWYRQDPGQGLRLIYYSQIVNDFQKGDIAEGYSVSREKKESFPLTVTSAQKNPTAFYLCASSIDRRGEAFFGQGTRLTVV.

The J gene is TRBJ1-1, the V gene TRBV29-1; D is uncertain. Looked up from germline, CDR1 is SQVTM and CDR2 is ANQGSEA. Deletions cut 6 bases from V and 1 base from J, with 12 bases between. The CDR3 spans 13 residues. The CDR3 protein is CSVGSGPNTEAFF. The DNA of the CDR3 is TGCAGCGTGGGCAGTGGCCCGAACACTGAAGCTTTCTTT.

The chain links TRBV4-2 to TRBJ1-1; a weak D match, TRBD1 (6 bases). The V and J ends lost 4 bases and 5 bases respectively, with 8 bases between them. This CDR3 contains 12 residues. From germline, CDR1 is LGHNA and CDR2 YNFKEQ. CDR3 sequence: CASSLTGTEAFF. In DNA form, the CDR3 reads TGTGCCAGCAGCCTGACAGGTACTGAAGCTTTCTTT.

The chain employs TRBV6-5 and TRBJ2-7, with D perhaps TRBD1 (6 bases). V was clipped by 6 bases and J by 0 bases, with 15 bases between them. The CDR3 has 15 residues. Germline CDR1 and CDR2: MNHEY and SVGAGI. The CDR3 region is CASRETGSSSYEQYF. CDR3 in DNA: TGTGCCAGCAGAGAGACAGGTTCAAGCTCCTACGAGCAGTACTTC.

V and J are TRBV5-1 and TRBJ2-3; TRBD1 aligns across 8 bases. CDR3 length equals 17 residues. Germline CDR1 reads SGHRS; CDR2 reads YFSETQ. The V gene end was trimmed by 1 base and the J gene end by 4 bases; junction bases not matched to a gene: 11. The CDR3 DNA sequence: TGCGCCAGCAGCTTGTTTTCAGGGGGCGTCTCGGCAGATACGCAGTATTTT. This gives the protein CASSLFSGGVSADTQYF.

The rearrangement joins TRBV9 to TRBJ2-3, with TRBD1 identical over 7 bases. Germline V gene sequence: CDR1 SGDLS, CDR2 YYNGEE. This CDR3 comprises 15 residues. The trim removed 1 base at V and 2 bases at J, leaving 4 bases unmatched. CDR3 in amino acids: CASSVSGGHTDTQYF. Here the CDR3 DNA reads TGTGCCAGCAGCGTATCAGGGGGTCACACAGATACGCAGTATTTT.

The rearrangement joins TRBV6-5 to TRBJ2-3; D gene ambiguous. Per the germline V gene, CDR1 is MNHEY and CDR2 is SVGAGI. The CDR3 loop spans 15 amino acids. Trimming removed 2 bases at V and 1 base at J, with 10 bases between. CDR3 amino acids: CASSYATIRTDTQYF. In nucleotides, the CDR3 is TGTGCCAGCAGTTACGCGACAATCCGCACAGATACGCAGTATTTT.

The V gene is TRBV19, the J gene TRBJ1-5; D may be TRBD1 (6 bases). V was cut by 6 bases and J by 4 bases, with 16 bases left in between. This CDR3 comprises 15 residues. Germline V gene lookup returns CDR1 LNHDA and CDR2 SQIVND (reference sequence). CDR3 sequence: CASSPRTDSNQPQHF. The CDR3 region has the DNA TGTGCCAGTAGCCCGAGGACAGATTCAAATCAGCCCCAGCATTTT.

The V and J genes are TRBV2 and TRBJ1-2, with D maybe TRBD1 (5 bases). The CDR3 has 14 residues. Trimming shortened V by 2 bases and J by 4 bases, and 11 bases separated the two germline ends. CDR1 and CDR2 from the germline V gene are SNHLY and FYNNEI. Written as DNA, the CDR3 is TGTGCCAGCAGTGAATCGCGGGGCGGCTATGGCTACACCTTC. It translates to CASSESRGGYGYTF. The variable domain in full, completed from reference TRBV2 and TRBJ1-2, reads EPEVTQTPSHQVTQMGQEVILRCVPISNHLYFYWYRQILGQKVEFLVSFYNNEISEKSEIFDDQFSVERPDGSNFTLKIRSTKLEDSAMYFCASSESRGGYGYTFGSGTRLTVV.

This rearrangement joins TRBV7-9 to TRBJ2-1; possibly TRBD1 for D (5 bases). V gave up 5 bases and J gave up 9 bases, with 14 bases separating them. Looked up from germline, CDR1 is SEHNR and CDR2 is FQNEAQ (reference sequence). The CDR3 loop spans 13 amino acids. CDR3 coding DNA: TGTGCCAGCAGCACGCGAGTTAGGGGTGAGCAGTTCTTC. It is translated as CASSTRVRGEQFF.

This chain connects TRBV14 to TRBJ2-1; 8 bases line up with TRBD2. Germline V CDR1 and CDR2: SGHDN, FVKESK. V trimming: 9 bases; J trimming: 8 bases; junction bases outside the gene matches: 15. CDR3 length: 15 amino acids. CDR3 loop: CARTDIGGAVYEQFF. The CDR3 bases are TGTGCCAGGACGGATATCGGGGGGGCAGTCTATGAGCAGTTCTTC.

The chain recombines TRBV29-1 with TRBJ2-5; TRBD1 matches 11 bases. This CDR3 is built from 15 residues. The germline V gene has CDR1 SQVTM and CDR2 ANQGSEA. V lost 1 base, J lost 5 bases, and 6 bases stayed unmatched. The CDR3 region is CSVEGTGGMRETQYF. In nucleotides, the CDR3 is TGCAGCGTTGAAGGGACAGGGGGCATGAGGGAGACCCAGTACTTC.

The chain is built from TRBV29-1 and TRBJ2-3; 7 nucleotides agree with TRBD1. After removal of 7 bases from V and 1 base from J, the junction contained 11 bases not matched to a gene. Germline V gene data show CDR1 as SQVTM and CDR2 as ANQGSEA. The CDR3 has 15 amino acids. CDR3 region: CSAAYGQVRTDTQYF. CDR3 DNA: TGCAGCGCCGCATATGGACAGGTCCGCACAGATACGCAGTATTTT.